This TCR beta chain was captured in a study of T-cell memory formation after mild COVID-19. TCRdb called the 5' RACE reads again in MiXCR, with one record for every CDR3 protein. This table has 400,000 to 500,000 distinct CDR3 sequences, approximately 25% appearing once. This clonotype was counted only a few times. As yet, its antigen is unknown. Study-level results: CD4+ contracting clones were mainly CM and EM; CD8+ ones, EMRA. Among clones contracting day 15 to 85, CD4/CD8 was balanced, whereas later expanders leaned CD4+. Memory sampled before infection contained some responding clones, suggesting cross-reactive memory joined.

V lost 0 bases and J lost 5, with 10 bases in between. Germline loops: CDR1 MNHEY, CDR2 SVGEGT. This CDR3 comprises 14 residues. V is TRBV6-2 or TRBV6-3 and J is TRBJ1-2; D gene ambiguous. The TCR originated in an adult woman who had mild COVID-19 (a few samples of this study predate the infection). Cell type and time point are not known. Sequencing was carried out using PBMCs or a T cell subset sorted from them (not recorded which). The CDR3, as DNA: TGTGCCAGCAGTTACTCTTCCCGGACTTATGGCTACACCTTC. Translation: CASSYSSRTYGYTF.